The 31 T cell receptor beta chains listed next were all sequenced from one sample in a study of T-cell reconstitution after alpha-beta-depleted transplantation in children. Researchers prepared the TCRbeta library using unique molecular identifiers, the study reports. TCRdb re-derived calls from the PCR reads in MiXCR, one entry per CDR3 protein. The sample consists of a few hundred thousand distinct CDR3 sequences, around 15% of them appearing once. The starting material was PBMCs, mostly from graft donor cells, obtained 360 days after TCRalphabeta/CD19-depleted stem cell transplant. Source of these receptors: a boy under two years old who had a stem cell transplant for Wiskott-Aldrich syndrome, so the T cells may come from the graft donor.

This clonotype was seen more than once but under ten times. This rearrangement joins TRBV12-3 or TRBV12-4 to TRBJ2-1; TRBD1 matches at 9 bases. There are 15 residues in the CDR3. Trimming cost V 8 bases and J 3 bases; bases outside gene matches: 8. The CDR3 sequence: CASQIRDRVYNEQFF. CDR3 coding DNA: TGTGCCAGCCAAATCCGGGACAGGGTCTACAATGAGCAGTTCTTC.

In this sample, this clonotype turned up a few times. The rearrangement joins TRBV5-1 to TRBJ2-5, with 8 bases matching TRBD2. The CDR3 extends over 12 amino acids. CDR1 and CDR2 (germline): SGHRS, YFSETQ. The junction had 2 bases not matched to a gene; V was cut back by 6 bases and J by 4 bases. Here the CDR3 DNA reads TGCGCCAGCAAGGCGGGAGGAGAGACCCAGTACTTC. It yields the protein CASKAGGETQYF.

This clonotype was seen a handful of times. This sequence joins TRBV12-3 or TRBV12-4 and TRBJ1-1; TRBD1 is a possible D gene (5 bases). CDR3 length equals 11 residues. Trimming took off 6 bases at V and 7 bases at J, with 9 bases between the two ends. The CDR3 loop reads CASRNRGEAFF. Written as DNA, the CDR3 is TGTGCCAGCAGAAATAGGGGTGAAGCTTTCTTT.

This clonotype has only a few counts. J is TRBJ2-1 and V is TRBV7-6; 9 nucleotides match TRBD2. Unmatched junction bases numbered 9, after V lost 5 bases and J lost 1 base. Germline loops: CDR1 SGHVS, CDR2 FNYEAQ. CDR3 length equals 17 residues. The CDR3 DNA sequence: TGTGCCAGCAGCCCTATTCTAGCGGGGAGGTCCTACAATGAGCAGTTCTTC. Its protein is CASSPILAGRSYNEQFF.

V gene TRBV6-1 combines with J gene TRBJ2-7; D is perhaps TRBD1 (5 bases). The germline CDR1 and CDR2 sequences are MNHNS and SASEGT. The CDR3 consists of 13 residues. V lost 9 bases to trimming and J lost 2 bases, with 14 bases between them. Written as DNA, the CDR3 is TGTGCCAGTCGACGTAGGGGCCCCTACGAGCAGTACTTC. It yields the protein CASRRRGPYEQYF.

The V gene is TRBV11-2, the J gene TRBJ2-7, with D possibly called TRBD1 or TRBD2 (5 bases each). The CDR3 consists of 19 residues. Looked up from germline, CDR1 is SGHAT and CDR2 is FQNNGV. CDR3 nucleotides: TGTACCATCAGCTCCGGGACGCCTAAGAAGGTACTAGTGGCTACGAGGCAGTACTTC. Translation: CTISSGTPKKVLVATRQYF.

The sample holds a few counts of this clonotype. CDR3 protein: CATSRDRGLPREQYF. DNA of the CDR3: TGTGCCACCAGCAGAGATCGGGGCCTCCCTAGGGAGCAGTACTTC. The rearrangement joins TRBV15 to TRBJ2-7; D tentatively fits TRBD1 or TRBD2 (5 bases each). CDR1 LNHNV and CDR2 YYDKDF come from the germline V gene (reference sequence). The V end was cut by 0 bases, the J end by 7 bases, with 16 bases between. The CDR3 contains 15 residues.

This clonotype was found a few times. The gene calls are TRBV4-2 and TRBJ2-7, with a possible D match to TRBD1 (7 bases). CDR3 size: 15 residues. Per the germline V gene, CDR1 is LGHNA and CDR2 is YNFKEQ. V gave up 4 bases and J gave up 0 bases, with 13 bases separating them. The CDR3 loop reads CASSLQGGNSYEQYF. CDR3 coding DNA: TGTGCCAGCAGCCTGCAGGGGGGAAACTCCTACGAGCAGTACTTC.

A few counts support this clonotype. V gene TRBV7-6 combines with J gene TRBJ2-3; 14 positions match TRBD2. In germline, CDR1 is SGHVS, CDR2 FNYEAQ. J lost 1 base, V lost 5 bases, and 8 bases had no gene match. This CDR3 spans 18 amino acids. CDR3 protein: CASSPRTSGGKGTDTQYF. In DNA, the CDR3 is TGTGCCAGCAGCCCTCGGACTAGCGGGGGGAAGGGCACAGATACGCAGTATTTT.

Many counts were recorded for this clonotype. J is TRBJ2-4 and V is TRBV4-1; D is perhaps TRBD1 or TRBD2 (5 bases each). The CDR3 has 16 residues. Germline V gene data show CDR1 as MGHRA and CDR2 as YSYEKL. Deletions cut 0 bases from V and 2 bases from J, with 11 bases between. The CDR3 sequence: CASSQDLTGPKNIQYF. CDR3 DNA: TGCGCCAGCAGCCAAGATTTAACGGGGCCCAAAAACATTCAGTACTTC.

The chain employs TRBV11-2 and TRBJ2-1, with TRBD2 matching 8 bases. Looked up from germline, CDR1 is SGHAT and CDR2 is FQNNGV. V lost 2 bases to trimming and J lost 7 bases; unmatched junction nucleotides: 4. CDR3 length: 14 amino acids. CDR3 sequence (DNA): TGTGCCAGCAGCTTACTTAGCGGGATAAATGAGCAGTTCTTC. Translation gives CASSLLSGINEQFF.

The chain carries TRBV20-1 and TRBJ1-4; D unclear. This CDR3 contains 14 residues. Looked up from germline, CDR1 is DFQATT and CDR2 is SNEGSKA (reference sequence). V was shortened by 0 bases and J by 6 bases, with 11 bases between the two germline ends. The CDR3 sequence is CSARDTGLYEKLFF. In DNA, the CDR3 is TGCAGTGCTAGAGATACCGGGCTATATGAAAAACTGTTTTTT.

Many counts were recorded for this clonotype. CDR3 DNA sequence: TGCGCCAGCAGCCAAGTTCGAGGGGGACAGGGGATGGCAGATACGCAGTATTTT. Translated, it gives CASSQVRGGQGMADTQYF. This chain uses TRBV4-1 with TRBJ2-3, with 10 positions matching TRBD1. After removal of 1 base from V and 4 bases from J, the junction contained 11 bases not matched to a gene. Germline lookup yields CDR1 MGHRA and CDR2 YSYEKL. The CDR3 is made up of 18 amino acids.

There are a few counts of this clonotype. This chain connects TRBV6-2 or TRBV6-3 to TRBJ2-2, with D tentatively TRBD1 or TRBD2 (5 bases each). Deletions cut 6 bases from V and 4 bases from J, with 21 bases between. This CDR3 is built from 17 residues. In germline, CDR1 is MNHEY, CDR2 SVGEGT. The CDR3 DNA reads TGTGCCAGCAGCCGTCGGGGCGCCCCGGGTGGCACCGGGGAGCTGTTTTTT. This gives the protein CASSRRGAPGGTGELFF.

The chain links TRBV6-1 to TRBJ2-2; possibly TRBD2 for D (7 bases). Germline V CDR1 and CDR2: MNHNS, SASEGT. The CDR3 is 17 residues long. The V and J ends lost 7 bases and 4 bases respectively, with 22 bases between them. CDR3 sequence (DNA): TGTGCCAGCACCAAGAAGCCCCGGAGGGGGGGCACCGGGGAGCTGTTTTTT. This codes for CASTKKPRRGGTGELFF.

This clonotype was seen a handful of times. The genes are TRBV24-1 and TRBJ2-1, with TRBD1 matching 9 bases. The CDR3 consists of 16 residues. Germline V CDR1 and CDR2: KGHDR, SFDVKD. V lost 3 bases and J lost 3; bases outside the gene matches: 5. The DNA of the CDR3 is TGTGCCACCAGTGATCCCACAGGGGGCGGCTACAATGAGCAGTTCTTC. Encoded protein: CATSDPTGGGYNEQFF.

The V gene is TRBV7-2, the J gene TRBJ2-3, with TRBD2 identical over 11 bases. Germline CDR1 and CDR2: SGHTA and FQGNSA. CDR3 length equals 16 residues. V shed 2 bases, J shed 6 bases, and the junction held 7 bases outside the gene matches. CDR3 amino acids: CASSLSLLAGVDTQYF. CDR3 sequence (DNA): TGTGCCAGCAGCTTATCCCTACTAGCGGGAGTGGATACGCAGTATTTT.

A few counts support this clonotype. The genes are TRBV24-1 and TRBJ2-3; TRBD2 aligns across 10 bases. The CDR3 is 15 residues long. Germline CDR1 reads KGHDR; CDR2 reads SFDVKD. The V gene end was trimmed by 4 bases and the J gene end by 4 bases; junction bases not matched to a gene: 4. This CDR3 is CATSDLAGGADTQYF. The DNA of the CDR3 is TGTGCCACCAGTGACTTAGCGGGAGGAGCAGATACGCAGTATTTT.

In this sample, this clonotype turned up a few times. The CDR3 region has the DNA TGTGCCAGCAGCTTTGGACAGGGTGACTATGGCTACACCTTC. It specifies CASSFGQGDYGYTF. This chain links TRBV5-6 with TRBJ1-2; 8 bases are a match to TRBD1. CDR3 size: 14 residues. Germline V lookup: CDR1 SGHDT, CDR2 YYEEEE. V shed 2 bases, J shed 3 bases, and the junction held 3 bases outside the gene matches.

The chain carries TRBV12-3 or TRBV12-4 and TRBJ2-1, with D possibly being TRBD2 (6 bases). The CDR3 is 14 residues long. Trimming took off 5 bases at V and 6 bases at J, with 14 bases between the two ends. CDR3 in amino acids: CASSKNSGPNEQFF. In nucleotides, the CDR3 is TGTGCCAGCAGTAAAAATAGCGGACCCAATGAGCAGTTCTTC.

The chain has TRBV5-1 and TRBJ2-1; 7 nucleotides match TRBD1. J gave up 7 bases and V 3 bases, and 4 bases lay outside the gene matches. This CDR3 is built from 13 residues. Germline V gene sequence: CDR1 SGHRS, CDR2 YFSETQ. The CDR3 sequence: CASSSYRGNEQFF. The CDR3 region has the DNA TGCGCCAGCAGCTCGTACAGGGGTAATGAGCAGTTCTTC.

The table lists this clonotype with a few counts. This sequence joins TRBV24-1 and TRBJ2-5, with 10 bases fitting TRBD2. There are 15 residues in the CDR3. V shed 3 bases and J 5 bases; nucleotides not matched to a gene: 5. CDR1 and CDR2 (germline): KGHDR, SFDVKD. The CDR3 DNA sequence: TGTGCCACCAGTGATCCCGGGACTAGCGTGGAGACCCAGTACTTC. This gives the protein CATSDPGTSVETQYF.

At least ten counts were recorded for this clonotype. This sequence joins TRBV12-3 or TRBV12-4 and TRBJ1-1; D is ambiguous. Trimming shortened V by 2 bases and J by 9 bases, and 10 bases separated the two germline ends. The CDR3 contains 12 residues. The CDR3 loop is CASSLFEQKAFF. The CDR3 coding sequence is TGTGCCAGCAGTTTATTCGAACAAAAAGCTTTCTTT.

This clonotype was detected only a few times. This rearrangement joins TRBV6-5 to TRBJ1-5, with 9 bases aligning to TRBD1. Germline assignment: CDR1 MNHEY and CDR2 SVGAGI. The J segment lost 5 bases and the V segment lost 2 bases, leaving 1 base of the junction unmatched. CDR3 size: 14 residues. The CDR3 sequence: CASSYGQGHQPQHF. CDR3 in DNA: TGTGCCAGCAGTTACGGACAGGGGCATCAGCCCCAGCATTTT.

This clonotype was detected a few times. The chain combines TRBV10-3 with TRBJ2-1; 13 bases are a match to TRBD2. The CDR3 sequence is 19 residues long. The V and J ends lost 5 bases and 2 bases, in that order; junction bases with no gene match: 12. CDR1 ENHRY and CDR2 SYGVKD come from the germline V gene. The CDR3 is CAISRTSGRPLGPYNEQFF. CDR3 in DNA: TGTGCCATCAGTCGGACTAGCGGGAGACCCCTGGGTCCCTACAATGAGCAGTTCTTC.

A few counts support this clonotype. The chain links TRBV14 to TRBJ2-6; the D is unclear. Germline CDR1 and CDR2: SGHDN and FVKESK. The ends were cut back, 1 base at V and 2 bases at J, with 12 bases in the middle. CDR3 length: 17 amino acids. In DNA form, the CDR3 reads TGTGCCAGCAGCCAAGGCTACCGTTGGGCTGGGGCCAACGTCCTGACTTTC. Amino acid sequence: CASSQGYRWAGANVLTF.

This clonotype has only a few counts. The V and J genes are TRBV12-3 or TRBV12-4 and TRBJ1-1; TRBD1 might be the D (5 bases). Between the trimmed V and J ends, which lost 7 bases and 1 base, there was a span of 16 bases. The CDR3 loop spans 15 amino acids. The CDR3 here is CASTWVGVRNTEAFF. The CDR3 DNA sequence: TGTGCCAGCACCTGGGTAGGGGTGAGGAACACTGAAGCTTTCTTT.

The table lists this clonotype with many counts. The V and J genes are TRBV6-2 or TRBV6-3 and TRBJ1-1; D is perhaps TRBD1 (5 bases). Trimming took 4 bases from V and 5 from J, leaving 11 bases between them. CDR1 is MNHEY, CDR2 SVGEGT, per germline. The CDR3 spans 13 residues. CDR3 nucleotide sequence: TGTGCCAGCAGTTCTACGGGGCGGACTGAAGCTTTCTTT. It encodes CASSSTGRTEAFF.

A few counts support this clonotype. The chain recombines TRBV24-1 with TRBJ1-5; a possible D gene is TRBD1 (5 bases). CDR3 length equals 16 residues. Germline loops: CDR1 KGHDR, CDR2 SFDVKD. With 7 bases removed from V and 15 bases from J, the gap between germline ends came to 30 bases. This CDR3 reads CATRQDQGSGWWIRHF. The CDR3 nucleotides read TGTGCCACCAGGCAGGATCAGGGTAGCGGTTGGTGGATTAGGCATTTT.

CDR3 nucleotide sequence: TGTGCCATCAGTGAAGGGGGGCTAGCCGGCGGGGAGCTGTTTTTT. It encodes CAISEGGLAGGELFF. The V and J genes are TRBV10-3 and TRBJ2-2; D might be TRBD1 or TRBD2, each matching 6 bases. Germline values: CDR1 ENHRY, CDR2 SYGVKD. This CDR3 is built from 15 residues. V shed 3 bases and J shed 7 bases, with 15 bases lying between them.

A few counts support this clonotype. CDR3 in amino acids: CSAVGVGPGNTIYF. CDR3 sequence (DNA): TGCAGCGCCGTGGGAGTTGGACCTGGAAACACCATATATTTT. This chain links TRBV29-1 with TRBJ1-3, with D unclear. The ends were cut back, 7 bases at V and 2 bases at J, with 15 bases in the middle. From germline, CDR1 is SQVTM and CDR2 ANQGSEA. CDR3 size: 14 residues.